The present entry profiles one T cell receptor (beta chain) with its context. Antigen unknown. Spiked into each PCR were synthetic inline TR CDR3 controls of all V-J pairings. This table comes from immunoSEQ multiplex PCR, and its TCRdb copy is limited to in-frame clones, with some not included. The sample carries 30,000 to 35,000 clones, about 90% recorded once. This sample was included in a study of multiple sclerosis patients with progressive multifocal leukoencephalopathy. Time point denoted: time of PML onset. Whole-study findings and limits: It is unclear whether the findings reflect JC virus infection or general immunocompromise.

This sequence was found in a human donor with progressive multifocal leukoencephalopathy. Specimen: PBMCs, collected from a patient treated with natalizumab.

In nucleotides, the CDR3 is TGCGCCAGCAGCCAAGGGGTGGGGGGCTCTGGAAACACCATATATTTT. As protein: CASSQGVGGSGNTIYF. The rearrangement joins TRBV4-3 to TRBJ1-3; weak D call: TRBD1 (5 bases). Germline values: CDR1 LGHNA, CDR2 YSLEER. The ends were cut back, 1 base at V and 0 bases at J, with 10 bases in the middle. The CDR3 has 16 residues.